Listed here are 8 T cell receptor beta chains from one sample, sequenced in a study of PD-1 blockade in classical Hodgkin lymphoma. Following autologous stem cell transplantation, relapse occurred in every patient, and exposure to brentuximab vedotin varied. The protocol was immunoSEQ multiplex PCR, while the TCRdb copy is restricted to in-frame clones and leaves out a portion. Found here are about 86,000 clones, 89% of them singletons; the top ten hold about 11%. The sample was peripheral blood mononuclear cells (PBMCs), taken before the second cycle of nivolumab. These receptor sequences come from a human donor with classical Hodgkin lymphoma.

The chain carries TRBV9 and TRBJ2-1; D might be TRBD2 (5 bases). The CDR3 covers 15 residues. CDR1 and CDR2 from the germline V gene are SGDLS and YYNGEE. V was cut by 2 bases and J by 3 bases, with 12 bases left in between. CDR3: CASSVRNGDYNEQFF. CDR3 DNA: TGTGCCAGCAGCGTGCGGAACGGGGACTACAATGAGCAGTTCTTC.

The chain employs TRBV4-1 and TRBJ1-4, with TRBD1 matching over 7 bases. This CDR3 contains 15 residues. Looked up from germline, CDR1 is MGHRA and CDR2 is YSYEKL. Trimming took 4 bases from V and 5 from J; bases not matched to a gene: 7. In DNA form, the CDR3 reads TGCGCCAGCAGCCCAAGTGACAGGGTGAATGAAAAACTGTTTTTT. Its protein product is CASSPSDRVNEKLFF.

The DNA of the CDR3 is TGTGCCAGCTCACCCAAGATGACAGGGGGCATGGGGAACACTGAAGCTTTCTTT. The encoded protein is CASSPKMTGGMGNTEAFF. This chain links TRBV18 with TRBJ1-1, with 10 positions matching TRBD1. Losses at the gene ends were 3 bases for V and 1 base for J; bases not matched to a gene: 11. The CDR3 spans 18 residues. Germline V gene lookup returns CDR1 KGHSH and CDR2 LQKENI.

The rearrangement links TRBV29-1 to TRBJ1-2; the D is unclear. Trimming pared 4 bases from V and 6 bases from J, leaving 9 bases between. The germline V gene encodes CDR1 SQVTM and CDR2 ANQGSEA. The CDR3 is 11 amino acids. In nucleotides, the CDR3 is TGCAGCGTTGTAGGATTCGATGGCTACACCTTC. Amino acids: CSVVGFDGYTF.

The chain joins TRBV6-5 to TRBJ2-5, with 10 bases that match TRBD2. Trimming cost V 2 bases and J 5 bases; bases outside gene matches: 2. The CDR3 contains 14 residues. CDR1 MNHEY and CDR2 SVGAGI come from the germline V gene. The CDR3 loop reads CASSYLAGVETQYF. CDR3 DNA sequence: TGTGCCAGCAGTTACCTAGCGGGAGTTGAGACCCAGTACTTC.

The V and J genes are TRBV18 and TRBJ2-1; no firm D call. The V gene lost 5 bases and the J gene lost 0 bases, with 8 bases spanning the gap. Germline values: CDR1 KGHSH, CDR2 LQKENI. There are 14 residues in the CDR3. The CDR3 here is CASSKRASYNEQFF. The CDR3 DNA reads TGTGCCAGCTCAAAAAGGGCCTCCTACAATGAGCAGTTCTTC. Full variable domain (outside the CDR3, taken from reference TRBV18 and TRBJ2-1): NAGVMQNPRHLVRRRGQEARLRCSPMKGHSHVYWYRQLPEEGLKFMVYLQKENIIDESGMPKERFSAEFPKEGPSILRIQQVVRGDSAAYFCASSKRASYNEQFFGPGTRLTVL.

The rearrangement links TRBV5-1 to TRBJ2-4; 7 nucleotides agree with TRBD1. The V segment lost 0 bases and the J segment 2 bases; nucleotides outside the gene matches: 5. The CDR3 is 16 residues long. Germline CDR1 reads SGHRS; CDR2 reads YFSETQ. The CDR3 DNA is TGCGCCAGCAGCTTGGTACCACAGGGGTCCAAAAACATTCAGTACTTC. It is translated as CASSLVPQGSKNIQYF.

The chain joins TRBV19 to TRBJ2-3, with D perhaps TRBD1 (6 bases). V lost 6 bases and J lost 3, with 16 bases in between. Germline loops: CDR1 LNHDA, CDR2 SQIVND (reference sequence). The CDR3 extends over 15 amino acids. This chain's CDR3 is CASRTGTRGTDTQYF. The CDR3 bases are TGTGCCAGTAGAACCGGGACAAGGGGAACAGATACGCAGTATTTT.